This entry concerns a single TCR beta chain. Its antigen is not identified. This specimen belongs to a study of radiotherapy plus CTLA-4 blockade in lung cancer. General observations from the study: Interferon-beta and early blood T cell clone dynamics reportedly predicted response best.

Repertoires were generated with immunoSEQ multiplex PCR, while TCRdb's copy carries only in-frame clones and drops some. The sample shows about 46,000 clones, about four fifths of them seen only once. CDR3 length equals 16 residues. Looked up from germline, CDR1 is SGHDT and CDR2 is YYEEEE. V lost 4 bases and J lost 7; bases outside the gene matches: 11. This sequence joins TRBV5-6 and TRBJ2-1; 10 bases match TRBD2. Specimen: peripheral blood, collected from a patient treated with radiotherapy plus ipilimumab. This sequence originates from a human donor with non-small cell lung cancer who had a complete response to radiotherapy plus ipilimumab. The CDR3 is CASSPDASGRVNEQFF. For the CDR3, the DNA is TGTGCCAGCAGCCCGGACGCCAGCGGGAGGGTGAATGAGCAGTTCTTC.